A single sample is the source of the 9 T cell receptor beta chains below, sequenced in a study of PD-1 blockade in classical Hodgkin lymphoma. Assay: immunoSEQ multiplex PCR; the TCRdb copy retains only in-frame clones and omits some. The sample lists tens of thousands of clones, about nine tenths seen once, with under 3% in the top ten. As to time point: cycle 4 day 1 (C4D1), after 6 weeks of nivolumab. All trial patients relapsed after autologous stem cell transplantation. Specimen: peripheral blood mononuclear cells (PBMCs), collected before the fourth cycle of nivolumab. These receptors were taken from a human donor with classical Hodgkin lymphoma.

This clone was found once. This chain connects TRBV5-1 to TRBJ2-1; 8 bases are shared with TRBD2. This CDR3 has 15 amino acids. CDR1 and CDR2 (germline): SGHRS, YFSETQ. The ends lost 3 bases at V and 3 bases at J; junction bases unmatched: 5. The CDR3 loop reads CASSSGGADYNEQFF. The CDR3 DNA sequence: TGCGCCAGCAGCTCCGGGGGGGCTGACTACAATGAGCAGTTCTTC.

This clone was observed a single time. The rearrangement joins TRBV5-5 to TRBJ1-6; no firm D call. The CDR3 extends over 13 amino acids. Per the germline V gene, CDR1 is SGHKS and CDR2 is YYEKEE (reference sequence). The germline V and J ends were trimmed by 1 base and 8 bases, with 7 bases remaining between them. CDR3 in DNA: TGTGCCAGCAGCTTGCACTTTGATTCACCCCTCCACTTT. This codes for CASSLHFDSPLHF.

The chain has TRBV27 and TRBJ1-1; maybe TRBD1 (5 bases). Germline V gene sequence: CDR1 MNHEY, CDR2 SMNVEV (reference sequence). The CDR3 is 13 amino acids. V was cut by 2 bases and J by 7 bases, with 11 bases left in between. CDR3 coding DNA: TGTGCCAGCAGTTTAAGTTGGGGGGGTGAAGCTTTCTTT. Amino acids: CASSLSWGGEAFF.

The V gene is TRBV19, the J gene TRBJ2-1; D ambiguous. The germline CDR1 and CDR2 sequences are LNHDA and SQIVND (reference sequence). The CDR3 has 11 residues. Trimming pared 4 bases from V and 7 bases from J, leaving 5 bases between. The CDR3 reads CASSTANEQFF. The DNA of the CDR3 is TGTGCCAGTAGTACAGCAAATGAGCAGTTCTTC.

In its sample, this clone was seen once. The V call is TRBV5-1, the J call TRBJ1-1; D gene ambiguous. The V gene's germline CDR1 is SGHRS and CDR2 YFSETQ. The CDR3 totals 13 residues. Trimming left V 7 bases short and J 4 bases short, with 14 bases between. CDR3 protein: CASGNGFATEAFF. CDR3 DNA: TGCGCCAGCGGGAACGGATTTGCCACTGAAGCTTTCTTT.

The chain joins TRBV30 to TRBJ1-1; TRBD1 is a possible D gene (5 bases). Germline CDR1 is GTSNPN and CDR2 is SVGIG (reference sequence). V was pared by 4 bases and J by 4 bases, with 10 bases between. CDR3 length: 12 residues. For the CDR3, the DNA is TGTGCCTGGAAACAGGTTAGCACTGAAGCTTTCTTT. It encodes CAWKQVSTEAFF.

The chain couples TRBV19 to TRBJ1-1; tentative D call: TRBD1 (6 bases). The CDR3 totals 16 residues. Germline CDR1 reads LNHDA; CDR2 reads SQIVND (reference sequence). V was cut by 7 bases and J by 2 bases, with 20 bases left in between. CDR3 coding DNA: TGTGCCAGTACCTCCCAGCTGGGGGGACAAAACACTGAAGCTTTCTTT. This gives the protein CASTSQLGGQNTEAFF.

V gene TRBV11-2 combines with J gene TRBJ1-5; perhaps TRBD1 as D (5 bases). V lost 0 bases, J lost 7 bases, and 13 bases lay in between. The CDR3 extends over 15 amino acids. The germline CDR1 and CDR2 sequences are SGHAT and FQNNGV. The CDR3 is CASSLDRGYGQPQHF. CDR3 coding DNA: TGTGCCAGCAGCTTAGACCGGGGGTATGGACAGCCCCAGCATTTT.

This clone is labeled medium-sized. The chain couples TRBV14 to TRBJ2-7; 8 bases line up with TRBD1. Losses at the gene ends were 0 bases for V and 9 bases for J; bases not matched to a gene: 10. There are 15 residues in the CDR3. CDR1 and CDR2 (germline): SGHDN, FVKESK. CDR3: CASSQDTGQEIGQYF. The CDR3 DNA is TGTGCCAGCAGCCAAGACACGGGACAGGAGATAGGGCAGTACTTC.